This entry lists 23 T cell receptor beta chains sequenced from one sample in a study of blood T cells in healthy people across ages. Then a second PCR, running roughly 7 to 11 cycles, was carried out with a sample-barcoded 5' primer and a J-beta primer mix. TCRdb reprocessed the 5' RACE reads with MiXCR, giving one entry per CDR3 protein. In the table there are about 1.5 million distinct CDR3 sequences, about 45% of which are singletons. Sequenced: blood. The receptors originated from a young woman in good health.

V is TRBV5-1 and J is TRBJ1-6; 8 positions agree with TRBD1. This CDR3 has 16 residues. J was trimmed by 8 bases and V by 0 bases; bases with no gene match: 7. Germline lookup yields CDR1 SGHRS and CDR2 YFSETQ. CDR3 in DNA: TGCGCCAGCAGCTTGGGGACAGGGAGGATGGATTCACCCCTCCACTTT. It is translated as CASSLGTGRMDSPLHF.

The rearrangement uses TRBV11-2 and TRBJ1-2; D remains ambiguous. Trimming left V 1 base short and J 1 base short, with 16 bases between. The CDR3 has 17 amino acids. Germline assignment: CDR1 SGHAT and CDR2 FQNNGV. Here the CDR3 reads CASSLASGAAGNYGYTF. The CDR3 DNA reads as TGTGCCAGCAGCTTAGCCTCGGGCGCTGCGGGTAACTATGGCTACACCTTC.

The chain is built from TRBV4-2 and TRBJ2-4; perhaps TRBD2 as D (6 bases). The end of the DNA is better explained by TRBJ2-7, so the J call may be wrong. This CDR3 comprises 14 residues. Germline V gene lookup returns CDR1 LGHNA and CDR2 YNFKEQ. The chain's CDR3 is CASSQPSGAYEQYF. In DNA form, the CDR3 reads TGTGCCAGCAGCCAGCCGTCGGGGGCCTACGAGCAGTACTTC.

V gene TRBV5-6 combines with J gene TRBJ1-5; D is unclear. Trimming removed 1 base from V and 2 bases from J, with 7 bases in between. This CDR3 comprises 14 residues. Germline V gene data show CDR1 as SGHDT and CDR2 as YYEEEE. CDR3 sequence reads: CASSLMSGNQPQHF. DNA for the CDR3: TGTGCCAGCAGCTTGATGTCCGGCAATCAGCCCCAGCATTTT.

V and J are TRBV20-1 and TRBJ2-3, with a possible D match to TRBD1 (6 bases). V was trimmed by 6 bases and J by 3 bases, leaving 16 bases between them. The CDR3 has 14 residues. Germline lookup yields CDR1 DFQATT and CDR2 SNEGSKA (reference sequence). CDR3: CSASAQGPTDTQYF. The DNA of the CDR3 is TGCAGTGCCTCGGCGCAGGGGCCGACAGATACGCAGTATTTT.

CDR3 in DNA: TGCAGTGCTTCCGCCGGGACTACGAACACCGGGGAGCTGTTTTTT. This codes for CSASAGTTNTGELFF. The rearrangement uses TRBV20-1 and TRBJ2-2; 7 bases agree with TRBD2. CDR1 DFQATT and CDR2 SNEGSKA come from the germline V gene (reference sequence). This CDR3 contains 15 residues. V lost 5 bases, J lost 0 bases, and 6 bases stayed unmatched.

This chain joins TRBV20-1 and TRBJ2-5; D remains unclear. CDR3 size: 14 residues. Trimming shortened V by 3 bases and J by 1 base, and 12 bases separated the two germline ends. Per the germline V gene, CDR1 is DFQATT and CDR2 is SNEGSKA (reference sequence). The CDR3 DNA sequence: TGCAGTGCTAGTCAGTTGGAGAGCCAAGAGACCCAGTACTTC. It specifies CSASQLESQETQYF.

This clonotype has only a few counts. This chain uses TRBV28 with TRBJ2-7; 7 bases fit TRBD2. The CDR3 is made up of 18 amino acids. After removal of 1 base from V and 7 bases from J, the junction contained 19 bases not matched to a gene. Germline V lookup: CDR1 MDHEN, CDR2 SYDVKM. The CDR3 region has the DNA TGTGCCAGCAGTTTATCCCCACCCGGGAGGTTCGCCTACAATGAGCAGTACTTC. Translated: CASSLSPPGRFAYNEQYF.

CDR3 coding DNA: TGTGCCAGCAGCTCCGGGGACCCCAAACAAGAGACCCAGTACTTC. Its translation is CASSSGDPKQETQYF. This rearrangement joins TRBV14 to TRBJ2-5, with D perhaps assigned TRBD1 or TRBD2 (5 bases each). CDR1 is SGHDN, CDR2 FVKESK, per germline. The ends were cut back, 5 bases at V and 2 bases at J, with 15 bases in the middle. The CDR3 loop spans 15 amino acids.

The chain couples TRBV4-3 to TRBJ1-5, with TRBD1 matching over 7 bases. CDR3 length equals 19 residues. V shed 7 bases, J shed 2 bases, and the junction held 20 bases outside the gene matches. Germline V lookup: CDR1 LGHNA, CDR2 YSLEER. The CDR3 region has the DNA TGCGCCAGCACCTTAAGCCCGGGACAGTGTGGCGGTGGCAATCAGCCCCAGCATTTT. Translated, it gives CASTLSPGQCGGGNQPQHF.

Only a few counts were recorded for this clonotype. This rearrangement joins TRBV12-3 or TRBV12-4 to TRBJ2-4, with a weak D call TRBD2 (6 bases). The end of the DNA is better explained by TRBJ2-7, so the J call may be wrong. The CDR3 runs to 14 residues. The CDR3 sequence is CASSYFGGSYEQYF. The CDR3 region has the DNA TGTGCCAGCAGTTACTTCGGGGGTTCCTACGAGCAGTACTTC.

V is TRBV6-4 and J is TRBJ2-7, with D perhaps matching TRBD1 (5 bases). Judging by the DNA end, TRBJ2-5 fits better; the J call may be wrong. Per germline, CDR1 MRHNA and CDR2 SNTAGT. The CDR3 contains 12 residues. The chain's CDR3 is CASEAGRETQYF. CDR3 DNA sequence: TGTGCCAGCGAGGCAGGGCGGGAGACCCAGTACTTC.

The chain couples TRBV27 to TRBJ2-5; D tentatively fits TRBD1 or TRBD2 (6 bases each). CDR1 and CDR2 from the germline V gene are MNHEY and SMNVEV (reference sequence). CDR3 size: 16 residues. The V end was cut by 0 bases, the J end by 3 bases, with 14 bases between. The DNA of the CDR3 is TGTGCCAGCAGTTTATCAACCCTTAGGGGGGAAGAGACCCAGTACTTC. It is translated as CASSLSTLRGEETQYF.

The gene calls are TRBV20-1 and TRBJ2-3, with D perhaps TRBD2 (6 bases). Germline V lookup: CDR1 DFQATT, CDR2 SNEGSKA (reference sequence). Trimming shortened V by 1 base and J by 0 bases, and 8 bases separated the two germline ends. The CDR3 consists of 14 residues. In DNA, the CDR3 is TGCAGTGCTAGAGCCCTAGCGAGCACAGATACGCAGTATTTT. As protein: CSARALASTDTQYF.

The V gene is TRBV11-2, the J gene TRBJ2-5, with 10 bases aligning to TRBD1. The CDR3 spans 15 residues. Germline V gene data show CDR1 as SGHAT and CDR2 as FQNNGV. Unmatched junction bases numbered 6, after V lost 4 bases and J lost 4 bases. Here the CDR3 DNA reads TGTGCCAGCAGCTCCGACAGGGGGCTGGTAGAGACCCAGTACTTC. Residues: CASSSDRGLVETQYF.

This clonotype was detected a few times. The V and J genes are TRBV12-3 or TRBV12-4 and TRBJ2-1; D is possibly TRBD2 (6 bases). The CDR3 is 15 amino acids. With 9 bases removed from V and 1 base from J, the gap between germline ends came to 16 bases. The CDR3 DNA reads as TGTGCCAGTGGTGGAGGGAGGACGTCCTACAATGAGCAGTTCTTC. Residues: CASGGGRTSYNEQFF.

On this clonotype: A clone one base away is much larger, so this may be a read error. The chain recombines TRBV4-1 with TRBJ2-1, with D unresolved. CDR1 is MGHRA, CDR2 YSYEKL, per germline. The CDR3 totals 13 residues. DNA of the CDR3: TGCGCCAGCAGAGATCCACCCTACAATGGGCAGTTCTTC. Protein sequence: CASRDPPYNGQFF.

The chain links TRBV7-3 to TRBJ2-1, with 7 bases identical to TRBD2. With 4 bases clipped from V and 6 bases from J, the junction kept 6 bases outside the gene matches. The germline gives CDR1 SGHTA, CDR2 FQGTGA. This CDR3 is built from 14 residues. The chain's CDR3 is CASSSAAGLNEQFF. As DNA, the CDR3 is TGTGCCAGCAGCTCCGCAGCGGGACTCAATGAGCAGTTCTTC.

This rearrangement joins TRBV7-2 to TRBJ2-6; D gene unclear. Germline CDR1 is SGHTA and CDR2 is FQGNSA. V was clipped by 5 bases and J by 1 base, with 12 bases between them. This CDR3 spans 16 amino acids. The CDR3 loop is CASSPQTVSGANVLTF. The CDR3 DNA reads TGTGCCAGCAGCCCCCAGACTGTTTCTGGGGCCAACGTCCTGACTTTC.

This clonotype was detected only a few times. J is TRBJ2-7 and V is TRBV28; D uncertain. From germline, CDR1 is MDHEN and CDR2 SYDVKM. With 8 bases removed from V and 7 bases from J, the gap between germline ends came to 18 bases. The CDR3 length is 13 residues. DNA of the CDR3: TGTGCCAGCCTATCGACGAAAGAGAATGAGCAGTACTTC. Protein sequence: CASLSTKENEQYF.

The chain recombines TRBV25-1 with TRBJ2-7; 8 bases map to TRBD2. With V trimmed by 2 bases and J by 6 bases, 3 bases remained unmatched. Germline CDR1 is MGHDK and CDR2 is SYGVNS. This CDR3 has 13 residues. CDR3 bases: TGTGCCAGCAGTGAACCACGGGGGGGCGAGCAGTACTTC. The encoded protein is CASSEPRGGEQYF.

The sample holds a few counts of this clonotype. V gene TRBV27 combines with J gene TRBJ2-1; perhaps TRBD2 as D (6 bases). This CDR3 has 15 amino acids. Trimming shortened V by 5 bases and J by 7 bases, and 18 bases separated the two germline ends. The V gene's germline CDR1 is MNHEY and CDR2 SMNVEV (reference sequence). Here the CDR3 DNA reads TGTGCCAGCAGTCCGCTTGGGCTAGCGAGGAATGAGCAGTTCTTC. It codes for CASSPLGLARNEQFF.

This clonotype was counted ten times or more. V and J are TRBV7-6 and TRBJ1-5; D not resolved. Germline loops: CDR1 SGHVS, CDR2 FNYEAQ. This CDR3 comprises 13 residues. With 5 bases removed from V and 2 bases from J, the gap between germline ends came to 7 bases. The CDR3 here is CASSTDGNQPQHF. CDR3 bases: TGTGCCAGCAGCACGGATGGCAATCAGCCCCAGCATTTT.